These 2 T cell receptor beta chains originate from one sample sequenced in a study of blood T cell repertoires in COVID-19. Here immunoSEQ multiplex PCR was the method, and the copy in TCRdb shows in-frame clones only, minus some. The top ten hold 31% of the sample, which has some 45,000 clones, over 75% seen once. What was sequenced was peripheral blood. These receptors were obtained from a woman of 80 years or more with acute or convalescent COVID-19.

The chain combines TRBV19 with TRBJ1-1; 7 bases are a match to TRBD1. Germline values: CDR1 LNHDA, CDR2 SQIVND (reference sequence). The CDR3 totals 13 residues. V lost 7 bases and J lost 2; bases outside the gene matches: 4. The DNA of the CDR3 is TGTGCCAGTAAGGGACAGAGCAACACTGAAGCTTTCTTT. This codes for CASKGQSNTEAFF.

CDR3 in amino acids: CASSAQAGGRNEQFF. The CDR3 DNA is TGCGCCAGCAGCGCCCAAGCGGGAGGTAGGAATGAGCAGTTCTTC. The chain joins TRBV5-1 to TRBJ2-1; 9 nucleotides match TRBD2. CDR3 length: 15 residues. Germline V gene data show CDR1 as SGHRS and CDR2 as YFSETQ. J lost 7 bases, V lost 4 bases, and 9 bases had no gene match. The complete variable domain, with remaining parts taken from reference TRBV5-1 and TRBJ2-1, reads KAGVTQTPRYLIKTRGQQVTLSCSPISGHRSVSWYQQTPGQGLQFLFEYFSETQRNKGNFPGRFSGRQFSNSRSEMNVSTLELGDSALYLCASSAQAGGRNEQFFGPGTRLTVL.